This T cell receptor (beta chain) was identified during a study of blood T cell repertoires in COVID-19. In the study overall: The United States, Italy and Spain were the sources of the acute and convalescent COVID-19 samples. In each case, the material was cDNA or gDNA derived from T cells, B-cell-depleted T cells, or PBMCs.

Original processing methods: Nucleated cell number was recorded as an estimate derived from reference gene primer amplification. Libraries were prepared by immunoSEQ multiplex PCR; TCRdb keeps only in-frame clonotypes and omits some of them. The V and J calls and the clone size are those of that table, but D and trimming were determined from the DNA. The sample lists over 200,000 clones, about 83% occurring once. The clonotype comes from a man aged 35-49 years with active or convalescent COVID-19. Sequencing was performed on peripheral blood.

In nucleotides, the CDR3 is TGTGCCAGTAGTCCTAGACAGATTCCCTACAATGAGCAGTTCTTC. It encodes CASSPRQIPYNEQFF. The chain links TRBV19 to TRBJ2-1; the D gene is possibly TRBD1 (5 bases). CDR3 length: 15 residues. Per germline, CDR1 LNHDA and CDR2 SQIVND (reference sequence). Trimming pared 5 bases from V and 2 bases from J, leaving 13 bases between.